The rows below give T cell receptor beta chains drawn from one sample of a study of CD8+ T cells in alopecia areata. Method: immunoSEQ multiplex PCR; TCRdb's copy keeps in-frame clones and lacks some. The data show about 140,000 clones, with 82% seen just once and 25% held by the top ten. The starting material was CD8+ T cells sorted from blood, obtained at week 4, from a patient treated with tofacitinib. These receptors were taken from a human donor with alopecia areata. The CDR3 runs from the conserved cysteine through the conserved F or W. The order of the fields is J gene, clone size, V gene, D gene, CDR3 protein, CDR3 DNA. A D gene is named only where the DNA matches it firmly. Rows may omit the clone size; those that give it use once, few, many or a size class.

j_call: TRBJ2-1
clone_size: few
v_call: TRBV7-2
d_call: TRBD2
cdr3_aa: CASSLAYEGLAFYNEQFF
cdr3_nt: TGTGCCAGCAGCTTAGCGTATGAGGGACTAGCATTCTACAATGAGCAGTTCTTC

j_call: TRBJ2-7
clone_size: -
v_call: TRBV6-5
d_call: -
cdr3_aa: CASRTGAKKQYF
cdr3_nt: TGTGCCAGCAGAACCGGGGCCAAGAAGCAGTACTTC

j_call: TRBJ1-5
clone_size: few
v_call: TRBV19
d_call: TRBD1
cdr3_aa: CASMVSGGVQPQHF
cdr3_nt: TGTGCCAGTATGGTTTCAGGGGGCGTTCAGCCCCAGCATTTT

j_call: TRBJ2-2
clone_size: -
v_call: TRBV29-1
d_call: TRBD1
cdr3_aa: CSVWTGVTGELFF
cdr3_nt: TGCAGCGTATGGACAGGGGTCACCGGGGAGCTGTTTTTT

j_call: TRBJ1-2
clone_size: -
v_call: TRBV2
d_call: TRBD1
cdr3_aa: CASSEYAGQELNYGYTF
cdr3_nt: TGTGCCAGCAGTGAATACGCGGGACAGGAACTTAACTATGGCTACACCTTC

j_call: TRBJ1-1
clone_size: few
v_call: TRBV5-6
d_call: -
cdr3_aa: CASSLDGGSAFF
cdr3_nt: TGTGCCAGCAGCTTGGACGGGGGCAGCGCTTTCTTT

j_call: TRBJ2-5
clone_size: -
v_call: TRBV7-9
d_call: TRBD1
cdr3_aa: CASSSNRGTGVETQYF
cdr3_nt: TGTGCCAGCAGCTCCAATCGCGGGACAGGGGTGGAGACCCAGTACTTC

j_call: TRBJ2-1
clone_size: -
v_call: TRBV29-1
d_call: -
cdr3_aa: CSVEERDGYNEQFF
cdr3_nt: TGCAGCGTTGAAGAGAGGGACGGGTACAATGAGCAGTTCTTC

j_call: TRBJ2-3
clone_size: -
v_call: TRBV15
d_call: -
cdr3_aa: CATSRDLAGSTSDTQYF
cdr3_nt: TGTGCCACCAGCAGAGATCTGGCAGGCAGTACCTCAGATACGCAGTATTTT

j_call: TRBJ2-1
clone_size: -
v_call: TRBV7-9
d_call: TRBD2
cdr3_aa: CAGSGGDPDEQFF
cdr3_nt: TGTGCCGGCAGCGGGGGGGACCCGGATGAGCAGTTCTTC

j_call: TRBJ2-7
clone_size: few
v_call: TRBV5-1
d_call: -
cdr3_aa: CASSWTPGTGYEQYF
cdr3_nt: TGCGCCAGCAGCTGGACCCCCGGGACGGGGTACGAGCAGTACTTC

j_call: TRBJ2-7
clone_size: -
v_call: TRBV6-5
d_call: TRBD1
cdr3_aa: CASSYSKGQGAYEQYF
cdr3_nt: TGTGCCAGCAGTTACTCGAAGGGACAGGGGGCCTACGAGCAGTACTTC

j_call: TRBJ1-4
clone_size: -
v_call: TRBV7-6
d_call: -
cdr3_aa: CASSLVGGQEKLFF
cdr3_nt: TGTGCCAGCAGCTTAGTTGGAGGTCAGGAAAAACTGTTTTTT

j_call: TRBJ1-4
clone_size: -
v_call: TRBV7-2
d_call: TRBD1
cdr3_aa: CASSLEQGALNEKLFF
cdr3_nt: TGTGCCAGCAGCTTAGAACAGGGGGCGCTGAATGAAAAACTGTTTTTT

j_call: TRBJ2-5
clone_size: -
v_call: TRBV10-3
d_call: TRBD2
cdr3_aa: CAINNPGLEETQYF
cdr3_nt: TGTGCCATCAACAACCCGGGACTAGAAGAGACCCAGTACTTC

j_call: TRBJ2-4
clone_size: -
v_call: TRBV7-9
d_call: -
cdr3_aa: CASSSTDSHKNIQYF
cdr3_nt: TGTGCCAGCAGCTCAACCGACAGTCACAAAAACATTCAGTACTTC

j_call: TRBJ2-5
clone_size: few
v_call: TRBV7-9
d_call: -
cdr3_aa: CASSPRGAATQETQYF
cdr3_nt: TGTGCCAGCAGCCCCAGGGGGGCGGCGACCCAAGAGACCCAGTACTTC

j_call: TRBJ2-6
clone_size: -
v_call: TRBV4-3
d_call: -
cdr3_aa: CASSRSAGANVLTF
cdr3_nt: TGCGCCAGCAGCCGATCAGCTGGGGCCAACGTCCTGACTTTC

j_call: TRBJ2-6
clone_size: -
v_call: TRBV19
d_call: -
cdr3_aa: CASSITPIQDVLTF
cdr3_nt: TGTGCCAGTAGTATAACCCCCATCCAGGACGTCCTGACTTTC

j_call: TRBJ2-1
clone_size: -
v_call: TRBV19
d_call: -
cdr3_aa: CASTAQGSIGHEQFF
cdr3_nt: TGTGCCAGTACCGCCCAGGGGTCAATCGGCCATGAGCAGTTCTTC

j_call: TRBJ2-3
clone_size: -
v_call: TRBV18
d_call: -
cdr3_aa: CASSPPGSYTQYF
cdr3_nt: TGTGCCAGCTCACCACCGGGCAGCTATACGCAGTATTTT

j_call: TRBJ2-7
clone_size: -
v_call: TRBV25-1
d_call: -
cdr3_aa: CASSEREGISYEQYF
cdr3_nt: TGTGCCAGCAGTGAACGAGAGGGAATCTCCTACGAGCAGTACTTC

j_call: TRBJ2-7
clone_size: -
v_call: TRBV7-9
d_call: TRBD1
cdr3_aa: CASSPGQAGYHEQYF
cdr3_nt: TGTGCCAGCAGCCCGGGACAGGCGGGGTACCACGAGCAGTACTTC

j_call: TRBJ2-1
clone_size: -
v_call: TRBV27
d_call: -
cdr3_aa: CASAPQRGVPYNEQFF
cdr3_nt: TGTGCCAGCGCACCCCAGAGGGGAGTGCCCTACAATGAGCAGTTCTTC

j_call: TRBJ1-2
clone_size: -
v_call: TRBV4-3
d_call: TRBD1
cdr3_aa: CASSQGDRPYNYGYTF
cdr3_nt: TGCGCCAGCAGCCAAGGGGACAGGCCTTATAACTATGGCTACACCTTC

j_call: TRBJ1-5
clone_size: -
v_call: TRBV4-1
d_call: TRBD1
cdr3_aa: CASSLGQGGKPQHF
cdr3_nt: TGCGCCAGCAGCCTAGGACAGGGGGGTAAGCCCCAGCATTTT

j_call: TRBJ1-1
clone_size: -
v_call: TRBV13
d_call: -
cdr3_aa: CASSLGGTTGVTEAFF
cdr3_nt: TGTGCCAGCAGCTTAGGGGGGACAACTGGGGTCACTGAAGCTTTCTTT

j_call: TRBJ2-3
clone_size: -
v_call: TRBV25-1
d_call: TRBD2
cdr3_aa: CASSPTSGGADTQYF
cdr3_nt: TGTGCCAGCAGTCCTACTAGCGGGGGCGCAGATACGCAGTATTTT

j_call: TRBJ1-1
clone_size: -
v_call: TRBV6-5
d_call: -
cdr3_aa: CASGKGLGTEAFF
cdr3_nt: TGTGCCAGCGGGAAGGGCCTAGGGACTGAAGCTTTCTTT

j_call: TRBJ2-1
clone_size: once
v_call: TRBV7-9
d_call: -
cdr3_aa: CASSLPRVSNEQFF
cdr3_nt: TGTGCCAGCAGCCTCCCACGGGTCAGCAATGAGCAGTTCTTC

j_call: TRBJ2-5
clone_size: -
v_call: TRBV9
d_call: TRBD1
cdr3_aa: CASSRWGGTGAETQYF
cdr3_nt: TGTGCCAGCAGTCGCTGGGGTGGGACAGGGGCGGAGACCCAGTACTTC

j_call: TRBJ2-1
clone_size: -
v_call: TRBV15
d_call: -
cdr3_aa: CATSRRTVYNEQFF
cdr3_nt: TGTGCCACCAGCCGAAGGACTGTCTACAATGAGCAGTTCTTC

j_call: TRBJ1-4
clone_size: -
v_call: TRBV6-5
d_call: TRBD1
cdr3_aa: CASSYEGTAGEKLFF
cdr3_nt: TGTGCCAGCAGTTATGAAGGGACAGCAGGTGAAAAACTGTTTTTT

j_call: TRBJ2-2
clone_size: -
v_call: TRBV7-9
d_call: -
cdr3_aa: CASSLSGTPTGELFF
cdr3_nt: TGTGCCAGCAGCTTATCGGGGACCCCCACCGGGGAGCTGTTTTTT

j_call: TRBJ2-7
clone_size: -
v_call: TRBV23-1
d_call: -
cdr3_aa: CASPYRQGKYEQYF
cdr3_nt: TGCGCCAGCCCGTATCGGCAGGGGAAGTACGAGCAGTACTTC

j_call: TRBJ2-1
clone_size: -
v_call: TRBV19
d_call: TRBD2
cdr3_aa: CASTLTSGGLNEQFF
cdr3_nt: TGTGCCAGTACCCTGACTAGCGGGGGGCTGAATGAGCAGTTCTTC

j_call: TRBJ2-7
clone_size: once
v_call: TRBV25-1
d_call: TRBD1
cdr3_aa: CASSDGRGRDEQYF
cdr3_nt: TGTGCCAGCAGTGACGGCAGGGGGCGGGACGAGCAGTACTTC

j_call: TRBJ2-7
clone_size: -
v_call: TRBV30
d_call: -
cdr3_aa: CAWSLGRGLSYEQYF
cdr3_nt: TGTGCCTGGAGTTTGGGACGGGGGCTCTCCTACGAGCAGTACTTC

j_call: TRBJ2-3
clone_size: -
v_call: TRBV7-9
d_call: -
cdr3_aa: CASSLVALRGDTQYF
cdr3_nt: TGTGCCAGCAGCCTCGTGGCCCTTAGAGGAGATACGCAGTATTTT

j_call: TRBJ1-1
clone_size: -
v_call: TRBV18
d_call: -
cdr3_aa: CASSLREVSTEAFF
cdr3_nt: TGTGCCAGCTCTCTCAGGGAGGTTAGCACTGAAGCTTTCTTT